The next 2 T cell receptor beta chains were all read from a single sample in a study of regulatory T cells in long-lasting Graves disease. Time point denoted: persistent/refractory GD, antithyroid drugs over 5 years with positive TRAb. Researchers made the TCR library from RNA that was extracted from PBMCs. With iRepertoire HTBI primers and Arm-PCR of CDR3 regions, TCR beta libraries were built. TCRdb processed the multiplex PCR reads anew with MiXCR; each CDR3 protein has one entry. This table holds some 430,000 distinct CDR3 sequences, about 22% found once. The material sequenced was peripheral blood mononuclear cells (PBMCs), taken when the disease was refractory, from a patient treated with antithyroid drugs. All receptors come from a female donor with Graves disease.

CDR3 DNA sequence: TGTGCCAGCAGTGACTGGGGACAGACTTATAGCAATCAGCCCCAGCATTTT. Its protein product is CASSDWGQTYSNQPQHF. The chain couples TRBV6-1 to TRBJ1-5; 7 bases map to TRBD1. The germline CDR1 and CDR2 sequences are MNHNS and SASEGT. The CDR3 has 17 amino acids. The trim removed 3 bases at V and 0 bases at J, leaving 8 bases unmatched.

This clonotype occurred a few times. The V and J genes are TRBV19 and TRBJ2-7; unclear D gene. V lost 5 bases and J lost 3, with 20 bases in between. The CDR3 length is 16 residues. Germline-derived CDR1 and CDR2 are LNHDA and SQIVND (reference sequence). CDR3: CASSPRKAGSLYEQYF. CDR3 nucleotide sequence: TGTGCCAGTAGTCCCCGTAAAGCAGGTAGCCTCTACGAGCAGTACTTC. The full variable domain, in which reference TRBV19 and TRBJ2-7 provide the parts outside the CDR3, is DGGITQSPKYLFRKEGQNVTLSCEQNLNHDAMYWYRQDPGQGLRLIYYSQIVNDFQKGDIAEGYSVSREKKESFPLTVTSAQKNPTAFYLCASSPRKAGSLYEQYFGPGTRLTVT.